Presented here are 13 T cell receptor beta chains from one specimen sequenced in a study of identical twins. TCRdb re-called the 5' RACE reads with MiXCR, one entry per CDR3 protein. Among fewer than 650,000 distinct CDR3 sequences listed, around a tenth were seen once. This same sample was also part of a study on yellow fever vaccine responses in identical twins.

Material for sequencing was PBMCs. Source of these receptors: a young woman in good health.

This chain links TRBV30 with TRBJ2-1; the D is unclear. Germline assignment: CDR1 GTSNPN and CDR2 SVGIG (reference sequence). The CDR3 extends over 12 amino acids. The V gene lost 1 base and the J gene lost 8 bases, with 9 bases spanning the gap. The DNA for the CDR3 is TGTGCCTGGAGTGGATTAGGGTATGAGCAGTTCTTC. This translates into CAWSGLGYEQFF.

There are many counts of this clonotype. This chain links TRBV5-1 with TRBJ1-1, with a weak D call TRBD1 (6 bases). The V end was cut by 2 bases, the J end by 4 bases, with 9 bases between. The CDR3 sequence is 13 residues long. Germline V CDR1 and CDR2: SGHRS, YFSETQ. The CDR3 region is CASSFTGTTEAFF. CDR3 nucleotide sequence: TGCGCCAGCAGCTTTACAGGGACCACTGAAGCTTTCTTT.

This clonotype was counted at least ten times. The chain joins TRBV12-3 or TRBV12-4 to TRBJ1-1; the D gene is possibly TRBD1 (6 bases). Trimming removed 6 bases from V and 1 base from J, with 9 bases in between. This CDR3 spans 13 amino acids. Here the CDR3 reads CASRKTGNTEAFF. In nucleotides, the CDR3 is TGTGCCAGCAGAAAGACAGGGAACACTGAAGCTTTCTTT.

The chain joins TRBV28 to TRBJ2-3, with D unresolved. Germline V gene lookup returns CDR1 MDHEN and CDR2 SYDVKM. V gave up 5 bases and J gave up 0 bases, with 12 bases separating them. This CDR3 is built from 15 residues. The CDR3 DNA is TGTGCCAGCAGTCCACGACTTTCTAGCACAGATACGCAGTATTTT. This codes for CASSPRLSSTDTQYF.

This clonotype was seen a handful of times. The V and J genes are TRBV28 and TRBJ2-6; D gene ambiguous. Germline CDR1 reads MDHEN; CDR2 reads SYDVKM. V was clipped by 7 bases and J by 0 bases, with 7 bases between them. The CDR3 sequence is 14 residues long. The CDR3 sequence: CASKADSGANVLTF. The CDR3 coding sequence is TGTGCCAGCAAGGCGGACTCTGGGGCCAACGTCCTGACTTTC.

In its sample, this clonotype was seen many times. The rearrangement joins TRBV12-3 or TRBV12-4 to TRBJ2-3; 10 bases line up with TRBD2. Trimming at V came to 6 bases and at J to 1 base, leaving 4 bases not matched to a gene. This CDR3 contains 15 residues. Here the CDR3 DNA reads TGTGCCAGCAGGTCCGGGACTAGCGGCACAGATACGCAGTATTTT. It translates to CASRSGTSGTDTQYF.

For this clonotype: A much larger clone differs by one base, so this may be a read error. The rearrangement links TRBV12-3 or TRBV12-4 to TRBJ1-1; TRBD1 matches at 9 bases. The CDR3 sequence is 14 residues long. CDR3 bases: TGTGCCAGCACCGCGGACAGGGGAAACACTGAAGCTTCCTTT. Translated: CASTADRGNTEASF.

This clonotype was recorded at least ten times. V gene TRBV28 combines with J gene TRBJ2-2, with a possible D match to TRBD2 (6 bases). Per germline, CDR1 MDHEN and CDR2 SYDVKM. This CDR3 contains 13 residues. V shed 6 bases and J shed 7 bases, with 12 bases lying between them. The CDR3 loop is CASSLRGGGELFF. The CDR3 nucleotides are TGTGCCAGCAGCCTAAGGGGAGGCGGGGAGCTGTTTTTT.

This clonotype was observed many times. No conserved phenylalanine or tryptophan is present at the end of the CDR3, so a read error is the likely explanation. This chain joins TRBV7-8 and TRBJ2-2; D is perhaps TRBD1 (5 bases). V lost 1 base and J 4 bases, leaving 10 bases between the germline ends. The CDR3 extends over 15 amino acids. The V gene's germline CDR1 is SGHVS and CDR2 FQNEAQ. CDR3 nucleotides: TGTGCCAGCAGCTTAGTAGGGGTTAGCACCGGGGAGCTGTTTTCT. Translation gives CASSLVGVSTGELFS.

Many counts were recorded for this clonotype. The chain uses TRBV28 and TRBJ2-7, with 7 nucleotides matching TRBD1. The ends lost 5 bases at V and 4 bases at J; junction bases unmatched: 8. Germline V CDR1 and CDR2: MDHEN, SYDVKM. The CDR3 has 14 amino acids. The CDR3 nucleotides are TGTGCCAGCAGTACCGGGACAGTACTGTACGAGCAGTACTTC. Its protein is CASSTGTVLYEQYF.

This clonotype was observed a handful of times. This chain joins TRBV6-1 and TRBJ2-3; tentatively, D is TRBD2 (5 bases). CDR3 length: 16 amino acids. V lost 7 bases to trimming and J lost 0 bases, with 17 bases between them. Germline values: CDR1 MNHNS, CDR2 SASEGT. CDR3 sequence (DNA): TGTGCCAGCAACAGCTTCGGGGTAGCTAGCACAGATACGCAGTATTTT. Encoded protein: CASNSFGVASTDTQYF.

J is TRBJ1-2 and V is TRBV28; D uncertain. V was cut by 5 bases and J by 10 bases, with 23 bases left in between. Germline CDR1 and CDR2: MDHEN and SYDVKM. CDR3 length: 15 amino acids. CDR3 sequence reads: CASSPGRYDLQNYTF. CDR3 coding DNA: TGTGCCAGCAGTCCGGGCCGGTACGACCTTCAAAACTACACCTTC.

The V gene is TRBV12-3 or TRBV12-4, the J gene TRBJ1-2; the D is unclear. V was pared by 3 bases and J by 6 bases, with 8 bases between. The CDR3 has 12 amino acids. This CDR3 is CASSFRVDGYTF. CDR3 DNA: TGTGCCAGCAGTTTTCGGGTAGATGGCTACACCTTC.